Listed below are T cell receptor beta chains from one sample, sequenced in a study of PD-1 blockade in classical Hodgkin lymphoma. The protocol was immunoSEQ multiplex PCR, while the TCRdb copy is restricted to in-frame clones and leaves out a portion. The sample holds tens of thousands of clones; roughly 90% are singletons and the top ten take about 0.41%. The sample consisted of CD4+ T cells from blood. The receptors originated from a human donor with classical Hodgkin lymphoma. Each CDR3 is given with its conserved first and last residue. Fields, in order: J gene, D gene, clone size, V gene, CDR3 DNA, CDR3 protein. D genes are given only for firm matches. The size entry is marked missing in some rows and otherwise reads once, few, many or a size class.

TRBJ2-5	.	.	TRBV4-1	TGCGCCAGCAGCCAAGATACAGACAGCAACCGCCAAGAGACCCAGTACTTC	CASSQDTDSNRQETQYF
TRBJ1-1	TRBD1	once	TRBV18	TGTGCCAGCTCACCTAACCGTCTAGGACAGGGCATGAACACTGAAGCTTTCTTT	CASSPNRLGQGMNTEAFF
TRBJ1-4	.	.	TRBV5-5	TGTGCCAGCAGCTTATGGGCAACTAATGAAAAACTGTTTTTT	CASSLWATNEKLFF
TRBJ2-1	TRBD1	.	TRBV11-2	TGTGCCAGCAGCCCCCGGACAGGGACCTACAATGAGCAGTTCTTC	CASSPRTGTYNEQFF
TRBJ1-5	TRBD1	.	TRBV5-4	TGTGCCAGCAGCTTAGGACAGGGACCGCCCCAGCATTTT	CASSLGQGPPQHF
TRBJ1-6	.	.	TRBV5-6	TGTGCCAGCACGCCGGGGGTTGGCGCGGCTTTGGATTCACCCCTCCACTTT	CASTPGVGAALDSPLHF
TRBJ2-6	.	.	TRBV4-1	TGCGCCAGCAGCCAGACTCGTGGGGCGAGCTCTGGGGCCAACGTCCTGACTTTC	CASSQTRGASSGANVLTF
TRBJ1-2	.	.	TRBV7-9	TGTGCCAGCAGCTTAGGTCTTCGGGGAGGGGGCTACACCTTC	CASSLGLRGGGYTF
TRBJ1-1	.	.	TRBV30	TGTGCCTGGAGCGAGCAGGGAGGCACTGAAGCTTTCTTT	CAWSEQGGTEAFF
TRBJ2-7	.	.	TRBV15	TGTGCCACCAGCAGAGATCTGGCTGACACCTACGAGCAGTACTTC	CATSRDLADTYEQYF
TRBJ1-2	.	.	TRBV6-6	TGTGCCAGCAGACCGGCAGGGAACGTCTATGGCTACACCTTC	CASRPAGNVYGYTF
TRBJ2-3	TRBD2	.	TRBV9	TGTGCCAGCAGCGTGCAGGGACTAGGGGATACGCAGTATTTT	CASSVQGLGDTQYF
TRBJ2-7	.	.	TRBV18	TGTGCCAGCTCACCAAGCGAGGACGAGCAGTACTTC	CASSPSEDEQYF
TRBJ2-3	TRBD1	.	TRBV5-1	TGCGCCAGCAGCAATGGACAGGGCACAGATACGCAGTATTTT	CASSNGQGTDTQYF